Below, 17 T cell receptor beta chains from the same sample are listed, as sequenced in a study of cytomegalovirus exposure and HLA in healthy donors (dated by TCRdb to about 2017). Receptor libraries were prepared by the immunoSEQ multiplex PCR assay. The multiplex PCR relied on a mix of 60 forward primers for TCR Vbeta segments and 13 reverse primers for TCR Jbeta segments. TCRdb took over this immuneACCESS table, retaining in-frame rearrangements with V and J assigned. Such tables are incomplete; in checked studies, under half of the missing clones stem from an unresolved V gene, and the remainder is unexplained. Counted in this sample were 100,000 to 150,000 clones; about 76% of them appeared once. The top ten clones comprise approximately 13% of the sample. Sequenced: PBMCs. Source of these receptors: a woman aged 55-70 years in good health and CMV-seropositive.

The J gene is TRBJ2-3, the V gene TRBV14; no reliable D call. Trimming shortened V by 0 bases and J by 2 bases, and 15 bases separated the two germline ends. Germline CDR1 SGHDN, CDR2 FVKESK. The CDR3 has 17 residues. CDR3 region: CASSQDARQLNTDTQYF. The CDR3 coding sequence is TGTGCCAGCAGCCAAGATGCGAGGCAGCTAAACACAGATACGCAGTATTTT. Looking up the rest from reference TRBV14 and TRBJ2-3 gives the full variable domain: EAGVTQFPSHSVIEKGQTVTLRCDPISGHDNLYWYRRVMGKEIKFLLHFVKESKQDESGMPNNRFLAERTGGTYSTLKVQPAELEDSGVYFCASSQDARQLNTDTQYFGPGTRLTVL.

The DNA for the CDR3 is TGCGCCAGCAGCTTGAAGCCAGGGTACCAAGAGACCCAGTACTTC. Its protein is CASSLKPGYQETQYF. The V call is TRBV5-1, the J call TRBJ2-5, with a tentative D call TRBD1 (5 bases). Trimming left V 1 base short and J 0 bases short, with 10 bases between. The germline V gene encodes CDR1 SGHRS and CDR2 YFSETQ. This CDR3 spans 15 amino acids.

This clone was found a few times. V and J are TRBV7-2 and TRBJ2-3; the match to TRBD2 covers 10 bases. J lost 4 bases, V lost 2 bases, and 12 bases had no gene match. CDR3 size: 18 residues. Looked up from germline, CDR1 is SGHTA and CDR2 is FQGNSA. The CDR3 sequence: CASSLRPAEAGGPDTQYF. CDR3 DNA sequence: TGTGCCAGCAGCTTAAGGCCGGCTGAAGCGGGGGGGCCAGATACGCAGTATTTT.

This clone appeared a single time. The V and J genes are TRBV6-1 and TRBJ2-7; 10 bases are a match to TRBD1. The CDR3 sequence is 15 residues long. Germline V gene sequence: CDR1 MNHNS, CDR2 SASEGT. Trimming at V came to 4 bases and at J to 4 bases, leaving 7 bases not matched to a gene. CDR3 residues: CASSATGTGVYEQYF. The CDR3 bases are TGTGCCAGCAGTGCTACCGGGACAGGGGTGTACGAGCAGTACTTC.

The chain combines TRBV19 with TRBJ1-3; tentatively, D is TRBD1 (5 bases). The CDR3 totals 16 residues. CDR1 and CDR2 from the germline V gene are LNHDA and SQIVND (reference sequence). Trimming removed 5 bases at V and 0 bases at J, with 14 bases between. DNA of the CDR3: TGTGCCAGTAGTGGCCACGACAGTATCTCTGGAAACACCATATATTTT. Translation: CASSGHDSISGNTIYF.

The genes are TRBV7-9 and TRBJ2-5; the D gene is possibly TRBD2 (6 bases). The CDR3 sequence is 15 residues long. V was pared by 1 base and J by 5 bases, with 14 bases between. In germline, CDR1 is SEHNR, CDR2 FQNEAQ (reference sequence). In nucleotides, the CDR3 is TGTGCCAGCAGCTTAGGTGGTCAGGGAGGTGAGACCCAGTACTTC. It encodes CASSLGGQGGETQYF.

The chain recombines TRBV6-1 with TRBJ2-5; 7 bases fit TRBD2. The DNA matches TRBJ2-7 better at its end, which makes the J call doubtful. Germline values: CDR1 MNHNS, CDR2 SASEGT. This CDR3 has 16 amino acids. The CDR3 protein is CASSEGEVGLRYEQYF. The DNA of the CDR3 is TGTGCCAGCAGTGAAGGAGAAGTGGGACTAAGGTACGAGCAGTACTTC.

This rearrangement joins TRBV5-4 to TRBJ1-1; D uncertain. Trimming stripped 0 bases from V and 5 bases from J, with 17 bases between. Germline lookup yields CDR1 SGHNT and CDR2 YYREEE (reference sequence). This CDR3 is built from 16 residues. CDR3 sequence: CASSLAGRYGKTEAFF. The CDR3 DNA sequence: TGTGCCAGCAGCTTGGCGGGTAGGTACGGCAAAACTGAAGCTTTCTTT.

In DNA form, the CDR3 reads TGCGCCAGCACGGATAGCGGGAGAACAGATACGCAGTATTTT. It encodes CASTDSGRTDTQYF. The V call is TRBV5-1, the J call TRBJ2-3, with 9 nucleotides matching TRBD2. Trimming at V came to 6 bases and at J to 3 bases, leaving 5 bases not matched to a gene. This CDR3 region has 14 residues. Germline lookup yields CDR1 SGHRS and CDR2 YFSETQ.

V gene TRBV13 combines with J gene TRBJ2-2; 12 positions agree with TRBD2. This CDR3 region has 15 residues. V was clipped by 4 bases and J by 5 bases; unmatched bases: 2. The germline V gene encodes CDR1 PRHDT and CDR2 FYEKMQ (reference sequence). The CDR3 sequence: CASSYGLAGTGELFF. The CDR3, as DNA: TGTGCCAGCAGCTACGGACTAGCGGGAACCGGGGAGCTGTTTTTT.

CDR3 bases: TGTGCCAGCAGCTCACTTACTAGCGGGAGAGTGTACGAGCAGTACTTC. Residues: CASSSLTSGRVYEQYF. This rearrangement joins TRBV5-4 to TRBJ2-7, with 11 nucleotides matching TRBD2. This CDR3 is 16 amino acids long. CDR1 is SGHNT and CDR2 is YYREEE in the germline V gene (reference sequence). Germline trimming cut 3 bases from V and 4 bases from J; bases unmatched to any gene: 9. The full variable domain, in which reference TRBV5-4 and TRBJ2-7 provide the parts outside the CDR3, is ETGVTQSPTHLIKTRGQQVTLRCSSQSGHNTVSWYQQALGQGPQFIFQYYREEENGRGNFPPRFSGLQFPNYSSELNVNALELDDSALYLCASSSLTSGRVYEQYFGPGTRLTVT.

V and J are TRBV19 and TRBJ2-3; D not certain. The CDR3 extends over 12 amino acids. V was shortened by 5 bases and J by 6 bases, with 9 bases between the two germline ends. CDR1 is LNHDA and CDR2 is SQIVND in the germline V gene (reference sequence). CDR3 sequence reads: CASSPSMDTQYF. For the CDR3, the DNA is TGTGCCAGTAGTCCTTCTATGGATACGCAGTATTTT. Combining the CDR3 with reference TRBV19 and TRBJ2-3 gives the whole variable domain DGGITQSPKYLFRKEGQNVTLSCEQNLNHDAMYWYRQDPGQGLRLIYYSQIVNDFQKGDIAEGYSVSREKKESFPLTVTSAQKNPTAFYLCASSPSMDTQYFGPGTRLTVL.

The chain joins TRBV4-3 to TRBJ1-2, with a possible D match to TRBD1 (6 bases). Trimming left V 4 bases short and J 2 bases short, with 14 bases between. Germline values: CDR1 LGHNA, CDR2 YSLEER. The length of the CDR3 is 15 residues. CDR3 protein: CASSPGVTGNYGYTF. Written as DNA, the CDR3 is TGCGCCAGCAGCCCCGGCGTCACAGGGAACTATGGCTACACCTTC.

The chain is built from TRBV5-1 and TRBJ2-3; 11 bases match TRBD1. This CDR3 comprises 16 residues. Unmatched junction bases numbered 6, after V lost 4 bases and J lost 2 bases. Germline CDR1 reads SGHRS; CDR2 reads YFSETQ. In DNA, the CDR3 is TGCGCCAGCAGCCTTGGGACAGGGGGATTCACAGATACGCAGTATTTT. It encodes CASSLGTGGFTDTQYF. The full variable domain, its missing parts supplied by reference TRBV5-1 and TRBJ2-3, is KAGVTQTPRYLIKTRGQQVTLSCSPISGHRSVSWYQQTPGQGLQFLFEYFSETQRNKGNFPGRFSGRQFSNSRSEMNVSTLELGDSALYLCASSLGTGGFTDTQYFGPGTRLTVL.

CDR3 region: CASSPLARGTGELFF. For the CDR3, the DNA is TGTGCCAGTAGCCCCCTGGCTAGGGGCACCGGGGAGCTGTTTTTT. The rearrangement links TRBV19 to TRBJ2-2, with a tentative D call TRBD1 (5 bases). CDR1 is LNHDA, CDR2 SQIVND, per germline (reference sequence). The CDR3 covers 15 residues. Trimming stripped 6 bases from V and 4 bases from J, with 15 bases between.

The rearrangement joins TRBV7-3 to TRBJ2-3; 8 nucleotides line up with TRBD1. In germline, CDR1 is SGHTA, CDR2 FQGTGA. V lost 5 bases and J lost 4; bases outside the gene matches: 8. The CDR3 is made up of 15 amino acids. The CDR3 sequence is CASSPQGAGADTQYF. CDR3 DNA sequence: TGTGCCAGCAGCCCTCAGGGGGCCGGGGCAGATACGCAGTATTTT.

This chain uses TRBV6-1 with TRBJ1-2; D remains ambiguous. Germline V lookup: CDR1 MNHNS, CDR2 SASEGT. The CDR3 totals 14 residues. V was shortened by 0 bases and J by 1 base, with 6 bases between the two germline ends. The CDR3 protein is CASSEAGSNYGYTF. The CDR3 DNA is TGTGCCAGCAGTGAAGCGGGCAGTAACTATGGCTACACCTTC.